This T cell receptor beta chain was profiled in a study of metastatic and nonmetastatic thyroid tumors. Study as a whole: Malignant thyroid and benign thyroid patients provided blood and tumor or nodule tissue whose repertoires were compared.

V lost 1 base to trimming and J lost 5 bases, with 15 bases between them. There are 15 residues in the CDR3. Germline CDR1 and CDR2: SGHAT and FQNNGV. Authors' data handling: In papillary thyroid cancer, a distant-metastasis classifier was built using CDR3 differences across clinicopathological groups. With MiXCR, TCRdb called clones anew from the PCR reads. What appears here as the V and J calls and clone size reflects TCRdb's work, not the paper's. The sample includes 15,000 or so clones, just under 30% seen only once; the top ten take 3% to 5%. There were no patients who had received any treatment before thyroid surgery.

What was sequenced was blood. This receptor was taken from a female donor with papillary thyroid cancer or a benign thyroid nodule (not recorded which). Some clones in this sample may be carry-over from other donors' samples. This chain links TRBV11-2 with TRBJ2-7; either TRBD1 or TRBD2 may fit D (5 bases each). As DNA, the CDR3 is TGTGCCAGCAGCTTAGGGGGGACCAGGAGCCACGAGCAGTACTTC. Its protein product is CASSLGGTRSHEQYF.